This T cell receptor beta chain was sequenced for a study of cytomegalovirus exposure and HLA in healthy donors (TCRdb year 2017). Looking at the study overall: In an earlier analysis of 587 of the donors, 250 to 350 Gb of sequence data and some 100 million unique TCR beta sequences from 150 million to 200 million T cells were reported. An early release covering 550 to 700 HLA-typed donors comprised approximately 290 gigabases of sequencing data and approximately 85 million unique TCR sequences. The genetic ancestry cluster associated with self-reported Caucasian donors included around four fifths of the roughly 360 genotyped donors. The study was designed to test whether signatures of past pathogen exposure could be identified by cataloging public T cell receptors. The T cell repertoires of 666 subjects were profiled by immunosequencing and related to cytomegalovirus serostatus. Along with the roughly 610-subject first cohort, a separate validation cohort of 120 different subjects was used. To predict cytomegalovirus infection status, the study brought together high-throughput TCR immunosequencing, statistical association of individual TCRs with disease status, and machine learning. A later analysis re-examined previously published TCR beta repertoires from just over 650 donors and added high-resolution HLA genotyping to investigate patterns of TCR occurrence. Rather than drawing on any new phenotypic data, the later analysis identified candidate immune exposures from TCR beta sequences and the way those sequences occurred across donors. An earlier analysis of 587 of the donors used high-throughput TCR beta sequencing to judge whether each TCR beta V gene segment behaved as functional or pseudogenic. Alongside the repertoire data, information on donor age, sex, ethnicity and CMV serostatus was compiled. Genome-wide SNP genotypes for about 65% of the roughly 670 donors were used in a later genetic analysis, which treated that subset as a discovery cohort. All discovery cohort repertoires had been generated on a single sequencing platform. HLA typing included class I and class II loci at four-digit resolution. Typing coverage differed by locus: A, B, C, DRB1 and DQB1 were typed in roughly 620-630 donors, DQA1 in 522, DPA1 in roughly 590, and DPB1 in 450 to 490. Four to six DR-DQ haplotypes were handled as single units for association and clustering, since linkage in the cohort was strong. Among approximately 370 genotyped donors of the cohort, an average of around 250,000 unique TCR beta nucleotide sequences was sequenced per donor, of which about 18% were non-productive.

The full study reports these points: A further reported finding was that TCR beta sequences accurately predicted the HLA-A and HLA-B alleles for most subjects in the first cohort. While some public TCRs were present in many individuals, most TCR sequences turned up only very rarely across donors. The classifier was reported to diagnose cytomegalovirus status with high specificity and sensitivity in both the original and validation cohorts. In a later analysis, TCR association rates were found to vary across HLA loci, with the most associated TCRs seen for DRB1 alleles and the fewest for HLA-C alleles. Because HLA typing was missing for some donors at each locus, association tests included only the typed subset. Assigning TCR associations to individual alleles was difficult when HLA alleles, especially DR and DQ, strongly co-occurred. Specific HLA alleles were associated with roughly 17,000 TCR beta sequences at a false discovery rate of 0.05 in a later analysis. A cluster of highly shared sequence variants was judged likely to represent a technical artifact of the sequencing pipeline. Compared with the approximately 600-donor mean, donors in an Asian-associated ancestry cluster had fewer N-insertions in productive TCRs, according to a later genetic analysis. The cohort was sequenced for TCR beta chains only, and without alpha or paired-chain data the features that could be detected were limited. In a later analysis, HLA-associated TCR beta chains showed more clonal expansion and lower generation probabilities than non-associated chains that were equally common. Some IMGT-functional V segments, including TRBV6-2 and TRBV6-3, could not be told apart with the 87-base-pair reads, so those segments were excluded. It was suggested by the authors that the approach could potentially be generalized to other disease states and immunological phenotypes. The earlier analysis of nearly 600 of the donors excluded roughly 17 rarely observed V segments, including chromosome 9 orphons, because counts were too low. The study gave a list of around 170 TCR beta chains associated with cytomegalovirus. Correlated functional status among segregating V segments might be attributable to linkage disequilibrium, but an unknown experimental factor could not be ruled out. An earlier analysis of approximately 570 of the donors showed that most TCR beta V segments appeared in productive rearrangements either about 87% or about 30% of the time, which broadly matched IMGT annotations. In vitro tests confirmed that a few of the cytomegalovirus-associated TCR beta chains recognize cytomegalovirus antigens. A later analysis reported that several top co-occurrence clusters appeared linked to parvovirus B19, influenza, CMV and Epstein-Barr virus. The only immune exposure information available for the cohort was CMV serostatus. An association between a missense DCLRE1C variant and V-gene and J-gene trimming of TCR beta chains was found in a later genetic analysis and replicated in an independent cohort. A later analysis found that most CMV-associated TCR beta chains appeared HLA-restricted, with HLA associations seemingly driven largely by CMV exposure. Presence/absence analyses assumed roughly uniform sequencing depth across donors, an assumption that may not hold.

Reading the germline V gene gives CDR1 SGHTA and CDR2 FQGTGA. The CDR3 has 14 amino acids, counting the end cysteine and phenylalanine. The retained sequence is limited to the CDR3, 42 bases, with the frame set at the first base. V trim: 2 bases; J trim: 9 bases; unmatched bases: 6. Receptor libraries were prepared by the immunoSEQ multiplex PCR assay. A mixture of 60 forward primers for TCR Vbeta segments and 13 reverse primers for TCR Jbeta segments was used in the multiplex PCR. The CDR3 region of rearranged TCR beta genes was amplified from genomic DNA by a multiplex PCR assay. Amplified TCR beta libraries were sequenced as 87-base-pair reads on the Illumina HiSeq System. Processing in the source paper ran as follows. A later analysis counted some 80 million unique TCR beta chains across the 670 or so repertoires, and around 9.9 million of these chains were shared by at least two donors. Raw reads were error-corrected and collapsed into unique sequences with a nearest-neighbor algorithm that merged closely related sequences to remove PCR and sequencing errors. CDR3 sequences were aligned to IMGT reference sequences to assign V, D and J gene segments. For a sequence to be retained, a match of at least six nucleotides to both a V gene segment and a J gene segment was required. Rearrangements were classified as productive when the CDR3 lacked stop codons and remained in frame with V and J, and all other rearrangements were classified as non-productive. CDR3 was defined according to IMGT convention as the region running from the second conserved V-encoded cysteine to the conserved J-encoded phenylalanine. Sequences without an unambiguous match to a single V gene segment were excluded from the earlier analysis of a few hundred of the donors. An earlier analysis of several hundred of the donors called V segments functional above 56.7% productive rearrangements and segregating when the between-donor standard deviation exceeded 5%. To diagnose cytomegalovirus status from the catalog of TCR beta chain sequences, a statistical classification framework was built. In a later analysis, TCR nucleotide sequences were compared against IMGT/GENE-DB human TR gene sequences so that V and J genes could be assigned. The TCRdist pipeline was used in a later analysis to assign CDR3 sequences and most-parsimonious VDJ recombination scenarios. In a later analysis, each TCR beta chain was defined by its CDR3 amino acid sequence together with its V-gene family, and reads lacking a unique V-gene family were excluded. In a later analysis, around 650 highly shared, low-generation-probability nucleotide sequences were removed to address suspected cross-contamination and a sequencing artifact. For each public chain, a later analysis derived a clonal expansion index from normalized ranks of inferred template counts within each repertoire. In a later analysis, generation probabilities were computed using a VDJ recombination model fitted to out-of-frame rearrangements, and the results were checked against IGoR. In a later analysis, TCR-TCR, TCR-HLA and TCR-CMV co-occurrence was scored with hypergeometric tests, and a repertoire-size bias correction was applied to TCR pairs. A later analysis estimated false discovery rates by permuting HLA or CMV assignments 20 times. A later analysis grouped co-occurring TCRs with DBSCAN, adding TCRdist sequence similarity when clustering within HLA-allele-positive subsets. Repertoires with fewer than 30,000 or more than 120,000 public chains were left out of co-occurrence clustering, as were four to six repertoires with anomalous nucleotide sharing. TCRdb provides this immuneACCESS table in a form limited to in-frame rearrangements. Some clones are lacking; in checked studies, under half of them reflect an unresolved V gene, and why the rest are absent is not known. For V, J and clone size, that table is used; D and trimming come from the DNA. The sample data list 150,000 to 200,000 clones, and roughly nine tenths of these were observed just once. 0.2% to 0.3% of the sample comes from the top ten.

In regard to this clone: The antigen this receptor binds is unknown. No quality values exist for individual bases; no much larger clone is one base distant.

In total, just over 650 healthy bone marrow donors made up the cohort. At the time of sampling, all cohort members were nominally healthy, though unrecorded immune exposures were likely present. The donor tested CMV seronegative, placing the donor among the 352 seronegative members of the cohort. A peripheral blood sample was collected from each donor, and TCR beta sequencing was performed on peripheral blood mononuclear cells. The Qiagen DNeasy Blood Extraction Kit was used to extract genomic DNA from the blood cell samples. This receptor was identified in a girl less than two years old in good health and CMV-seronegative. What was sequenced was PBMCs. This receptor chain uses TRBV7-3 and TRBJ2-2, with TRBD1 matching 7 junction bases. CDR3 region: CASSLDREYRELFF. The DNA reads as follows: TGTGCCAGCAGCTTAGACAGGGAGTACCGGGAGCTGTTTTTT.